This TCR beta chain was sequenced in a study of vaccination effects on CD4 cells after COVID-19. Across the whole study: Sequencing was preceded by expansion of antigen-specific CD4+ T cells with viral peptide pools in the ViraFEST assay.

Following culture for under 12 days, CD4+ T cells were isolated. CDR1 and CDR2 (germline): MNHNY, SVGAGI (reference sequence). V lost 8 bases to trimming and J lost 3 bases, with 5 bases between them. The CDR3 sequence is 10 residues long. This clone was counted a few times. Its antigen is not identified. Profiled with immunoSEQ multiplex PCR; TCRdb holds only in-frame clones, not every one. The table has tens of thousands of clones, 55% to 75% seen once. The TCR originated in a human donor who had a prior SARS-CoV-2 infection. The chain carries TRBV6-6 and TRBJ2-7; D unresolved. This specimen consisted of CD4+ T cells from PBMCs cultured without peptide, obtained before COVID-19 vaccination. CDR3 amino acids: CASGDYEQYF. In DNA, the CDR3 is TGTGCCAGCGGAGACTACGAGCAGTACTTC.